This T cell receptor (beta chain) was captured in a study of blood T cell repertoires in COVID-19. The length of the CDR3 is 14 residues. From germline, CDR1 is LGHDT and CDR2 YNNKEL (reference sequence). V lost 3 bases and J lost 4, with 12 bases in between. Methods used by the authors: Cell counts per sample came from amplifying reference gene primers. Clones were read by immunoSEQ multiplex PCR, and TCRdb kept only the in-frame ones, dropping some. That table gives V, J and clone size, and the DNA gave D and trimming. The repertoire consists of roughly 100,000 clones, with 60% to 85% occurring once and the leading ten covering approximately 6.8%.

The chain employs TRBV3-1 (or the pseudogene TRBV3-2) and TRBJ2-5; weak D call: TRBD2 (7 bases). This TCR was sampled from a man in his 70s with acute or convalescent COVID-19. Sequences were obtained from peripheral blood. CDR3 sequence: CASSQRGGSETQYF. The CDR3 nucleotides read TGTGCCAGCAGCCAGAGGGGGGGATCAGAGACCCAGTACTTC.